These 10 T cell receptor beta chains came from one sample sequenced in a study of graft-versus-host responses after intestinal transplantation. Here immunoSEQ multiplex PCR was the method, and the copy in TCRdb shows in-frame clones only, minus some. The table shows 50,000 to 80,000 clones, with approximately 91% occurring only once. These receptors lack a known antigen. This specimen consisted of unstimulated CD8+ T cells sorted from spleen or lymph node cells, obtained before transplant. These receptor sequences come from a human donor who was the organ donor for an intestinal transplant.

J is TRBJ1-2 and V is TRBV28, with TRBD1 identical over 8 bases. CDR3 length equals 14 residues. CDR1 MDHEN and CDR2 SYDVKM come from the germline V gene. The V and J ends lost 5 bases and 4 bases, in that order; junction bases with no gene match: 6. DNA for the CDR3: TGTGCCAGCAGTCCACGACAGGGGAGCTATGGCTACACCTTC. It is translated as CASSPRQGSYGYTF.

J is TRBJ2-7 and V is TRBV7-8, with D maybe TRBD1 (6 bases). Germline loops: CDR1 SGHVS, CDR2 FQNEAQ. CDR3 length equals 14 residues. Trimming removed 3 bases from V and 4 bases from J, with 13 bases in between. CDR3: CASSFVGTLYEQYF. CDR3 DNA sequence: TGTGCCAGCAGCTTTGTCGGGACACTTTACGAGCAGTACTTC.

V and J are TRBV30 and TRBJ2-7; 12 bases fit TRBD2. This CDR3 has 17 amino acids. V gave up 2 bases and J gave up 3 bases; unmatched junction bases: 11. Germline V lookup: CDR1 GTSNPN, CDR2 SVGIG (reference sequence). CDR3: CAWSSAGGTSGYYEQYF. In nucleotides, the CDR3 is TGTGCCTGGAGTTCAGCGGGCGGGACTAGCGGGTACTACGAGCAGTACTTC. Combining the CDR3 with reference TRBV30 and TRBJ2-7 gives the whole variable domain SQTIHQWPATLVQPVGSPLSLECTVEGTSNPNLYWYRQAAGRGLQLLFYSVGIGQISSEVPQNLSASRPQDRQFILSSKKLLLSDSGFYLCAWSSAGGTSGYYEQYFGPGTRLTVT.

The chain uses TRBV6-1 and TRBJ2-7, with 9 bases fitting TRBD2. The CDR3 loop spans 15 amino acids. V shed 7 bases, J shed 5 bases, and the junction held 12 bases outside the gene matches. CDR1 MNHNS and CDR2 SASEGT come from the germline V gene. The CDR3 DNA reads as TGTGCCAGCACCCCTGAGGATAGCGGGAGAGACGAGCAGTACTTC. Encoded protein: CASTPEDSGRDEQYF.

This chain uses TRBV5-1 with TRBJ1-5, with D unclear. The CDR3 extends over 14 amino acids. Trimming removed 2 bases at V and 9 bases at J, with 15 bases between. Germline V lookup: CDR1 SGHRS, CDR2 YFSETQ. CDR3 sequence (DNA): TGCGCCAGCAGCTTACCACCGGAGGGCAGGCCCCAGCATTTT. This gives the protein CASSLPPEGRPQHF.

This chain links TRBV7-9 with TRBJ2-3; D gene ambiguous. The CDR3 spans 13 residues. Germline V lookup: CDR1 SEHNR, CDR2 FQNEAQ (reference sequence). V dropped 3 bases and J dropped 5 bases, with 9 bases sitting between them. The CDR3: CASSLASGDTQYF. The CDR3 region has the DNA TGTGCCAGCAGCTTGGCCTCGGGAGATACGCAGTATTTT.

The rearrangement links TRBV7-9 to TRBJ2-1; TRBD1 is a possible D gene (5 bases). The V and J ends lost 5 bases and 5 bases respectively, with 10 bases between them. The CDR3 runs to 13 residues. Germline V gives CDR1 SEHNR, CDR2 FQNEAQ (reference sequence). CDR3 nucleotides: TGTGCCAGCAGCGCATTAGGGGACAATGAGCAGTTCTTC. This gives the protein CASSALGDNEQFF.

The rearrangement uses TRBV5-4 and TRBJ2-1; D ambiguous. Trimming cost V 0 bases and J 0 bases, with 10 bases left between them. CDR3 size: 16 residues. CDR1 is SGHNT and CDR2 is YYREEE in the germline V gene (reference sequence). This CDR3 reads CASSLAAPSSYNEQFF. In nucleotides, the CDR3 is TGTGCCAGCAGCTTGGCCGCTCCCAGCTCCTACAATGAGCAGTTCTTC.

This clone was observed once. This chain connects TRBV9 to TRBJ1-2, with D possibly matching TRBD1 (6 bases). Germline V gene lookup returns CDR1 SGDLS and CDR2 YYNGEE. The V end was cut by 0 bases, the J end by 4 bases, with 13 bases between. The CDR3 runs 15 residues. The CDR3 nucleotides are TGTGCCAGCAGCGTAGACCAGGGGTTGGCCTATGGCTACACCTTC. Protein product: CASSVDQGLAYGYTF.

The chain is built from TRBV4-1 and TRBJ1-1; the D gene is possibly TRBD1 (5 bases). CDR3 length: 15 residues. CDR1 is MGHRA and CDR2 is YSYEKL in the germline V gene. The V end was cut by 0 bases, the J end by 4 bases, with 12 bases between. CDR3: CASSQERGGPTEAFF. In DNA, the CDR3 is TGCGCCAGCAGCCAAGAAAGGGGTGGGCCCACTGAAGCTTTCTTT.